This T cell receptor beta chain is from a study of response to subunit inactivated influenza vaccine. This clonotype was counted many times. MiXCR, run by TCRdb on the RT-PCR reads, gives a single entry per CDR3 protein. The sample has roughly 540,000 distinct CDR3 sequences, roughly a quarter seen once. Germline V gene sequence: CDR1 SGHTA, CDR2 FQGNSA. The CDR3 totals 14 residues. Trimming stripped 1 base from V and 2 bases from J, with 8 bases between. The data were also submitted as part of a second study, on T cells expressing NK-cell markers. In that study: The authors made TCR beta cDNA libraries by 5'RACE template switching. This switching added a universal primer site and UMIs.

Sample: CD4+ T cells sorted from PBMCs, taken 11 to 12 days after vaccination. The rearrangement links TRBV7-2 to TRBJ1-1; D possibly corresponds to TRBD1 (5 bases). This TCR came from a man aged 45-65 years who received an inactivated influenza vaccine. DNA of the CDR3: TGTGCCAGCAGCTTAGAGGGGCGCAACACTGAAGCTTTCTTT. It codes for CASSLEGRNTEAFF.